What follows are 17 T cell receptor beta chains derived from one specimen sequenced in a study of neoadjuvant anti-PD-1 for oral cavity cancer. Generated by immunoSEQ multiplex PCR, the TCRdb table keeps only in-frame clones and is missing some. Of 16,000 or so clones listed, around two thirds are singletons. This specimen was PBMCs, taken before nivolumab (anti-PD-1) treatment. The receptor set was obtained from a person aged 40 to 85 with oral cavity squamous cell carcinoma.

This clone turned up a few times. V usage is TRBV5-1 and J usage is TRBJ2-5; 12 bases line up with TRBD2. This CDR3 comprises 15 residues. The V and J ends lost 3 bases and 1 base, in that order; junction bases with no gene match: 1. From germline, CDR1 is SGHRS and CDR2 YFSETQ. CDR3 DNA sequence: TGCGCCAGCAGCTCGGGACTAGCGGGCCAAGAGACCCAGTACTTC. It encodes CASSSGLAGQETQYF.

The chain links TRBV5-1 to TRBJ1-2; a weak D match, TRBD1 (5 bases). There are 14 residues in the CDR3. The germline gives CDR1 SGHRS, CDR2 YFSETQ. Deletions cut 4 bases from V and 6 bases from J, with 16 bases between. CDR3 coding DNA: TGCGCCAGCAGCCGGGACGGACCCGGAGATGGCTACACCTTC. Amino acids: CASSRDGPGDGYTF.

This chain links TRBV2 with TRBJ2-6; D call uncertain. V was clipped by 2 bases and J by 0 bases, with 8 bases between them. The CDR3 is made up of 16 amino acids. The germline V gene has CDR1 SNHLY and CDR2 FYNNEI. The CDR3 bases are TGTGCCAGCAGTGAATATCTCCACTCTGGGGCCAACGTCCTGACTTTC. Protein sequence: CASSEYLHSGANVLTF.

Details on this clone: Mismatch with germline at one junction end may stem from a read error. For the CDR3, the DNA is TGTGCCAGCAGTGAAGCGGCGCACTTAACCGCTCTGCTTCCTTTC. It specifies CASSEAAHLTALLPF. The chain joins TRBV6-1 to TRBJ1-2; D gene unclear. There are 15 residues in the CDR3. CDR1 is MNHNS and CDR2 is SASEGT in the germline V gene.

The chain has TRBV21-1 and TRBJ2-7; the D call TRBD1 from the table was never checked on the DNA. TRBV21-1 is a pseudogene segment. The CDR3 is 15 amino acids. The CDR3: CASSKADRPLRVQYF. The CDR3 coding sequence is TGTGCCAGCAGCAAAGCCGACAGACCCCTTCGTGTGCAGTACTTC.

The genes are TRBV6-1 and TRBJ2-3; TRBD1 is a possible D gene (6 bases). The CDR3 extends over 14 amino acids. Germline CDR1 and CDR2: MNHNS and SASEGT. Between the trimmed V and J ends, which lost 6 bases and 2 bases, there was a span of 12 bases. DNA of the CDR3: TGTGCCAGCAGGGGGGCAGCGAACACAGATACGCAGTATTTT. It is translated as CASRGAANTDTQYF.

The rearrangement links TRBV30 to TRBJ2-5; D call uncertain. This CDR3 has 13 amino acids. The germline V gene has CDR1 GTSNPN and CDR2 SVGIG (reference sequence). With 0 bases removed from V and 2 bases from J, the gap between germline ends came to 7 bases. The CDR3 sequence: CAWSVMRQETQYF. Here the CDR3 DNA reads TGTGCCTGGAGTGTAATGAGGCAAGAGACCCAGTACTTC.

The chain carries TRBV4-2 and TRBJ2-1; no clear D gene. V lost 0 bases, J lost 2 bases, and 11 bases lay in between. Germline loops: CDR1 LGHNA, CDR2 YNFKEQ. CDR3 length equals 16 residues. The DNA for the CDR3 is TGTGCCAGCAGCCAAGACCCCTTGGGCACCTACAATGAGCAGTTCTTC. It is translated as CASSQDPLGTYNEQFF.

This chain links TRBV5-4 with TRBJ2-6; D gene unclear. The germline CDR1 and CDR2 sequences are SGHNT and YYREEE (reference sequence). CDR3 length: 15 amino acids. V lost 0 bases and J lost 0, with 4 bases in between. CDR3 nucleotide sequence: TGTGCCAGCAGCTTGGGATACTCTGGGGCCAACGTCCTGACTTTC. Its translation is CASSLGYSGANVLTF.

The chain links TRBV5-1 to TRBJ1-4; no clear D. CDR1 SGHRS and CDR2 YFSETQ come from the germline V gene. CDR3 length: 13 amino acids. V lost 4 bases, J lost 4 bases, and 8 bases lay in between. The CDR3 region is CASSPDVNEKLFF. In DNA, the CDR3 is TGCGCCAGCAGCCCGGACGTTAATGAAAAACTGTTTTTT.

V gene TRBV2 combines with J gene TRBJ2-3, with 9 bases identical to TRBD2. Germline CDR1 SNHLY, CDR2 FYNNEI. V lost 1 base, J lost 0 bases, and 11 bases stayed unmatched. This CDR3 has 19 residues. Here the CDR3 DNA reads TGTGCCAGCAGTGAAGAGGGACTAGCCCAATCTAGGAGCACAGATACGCAGTATTTT. Translation: CASSEEGLAQSRSTDTQYF.

The J gene is TRBJ2-3, the V gene TRBV10-3; TRBD2 matches 8 bases. The CDR3 contains 15 residues. Germline loops: CDR1 ENHRY, CDR2 SYGVKD. The trim removed 2 bases at V and 6 bases at J, leaving 7 bases unmatched. CDR3 DNA: TGTGCCATCAGTGAGCGAGCGGGAGCTCCCGATACGCAGTATTTT. Amino acid sequence: CAISERAGAPDTQYF.

V and J are TRBV5-1 and TRBJ2-5; possible D gene TRBD2, 6 bases. Germline V gene data show CDR1 as SGHRS and CDR2 as YFSETQ. Trimming took off 2 bases at V and 3 bases at J, with 11 bases between the two ends. The CDR3 is 14 amino acids. CDR3 sequence reads: CASSFRIAEETQYF. The CDR3 nucleotides read TGCGCCAGCAGCTTCCGGATAGCGGAAGAGACCCAGTACTTC.

Here the CDR3 DNA reads TGTGCCAGCAGCACCCAGGAAGGGGGGGGTAGGAACACTGAAGCTTTCTTT. Protein product: CASSTQEGGGRNTEAFF. This rearrangement joins TRBV11-3 to TRBJ1-1; TRBD1 is a possible D gene (6 bases). Trimming removed 5 bases at V and 1 base at J, with 20 bases between. The CDR3 is made up of 17 amino acids. Germline V gene data show CDR1 as SGHNT and CDR2 as YENEEA. Using reference TRBV11-3 and TRBJ1-1 for the parts outside the CDR3, the full variable domain is EAGVVQSPRYKIIEKKQPVAFWCNPISGHNTLYWYLQNLGQGPELLIRYENEEAVDDSQLPKDRFSAERLKGVDSTLKIQPAELGDSAVYLCASSTQEGGGRNTEAFFGQGTRLTVV.

The chain joins TRBV10-3 to TRBJ2-1; 8 bases agree with TRBD2. V lost 0 bases and J lost 7; bases outside the gene matches: 2. CDR1 ENHRY and CDR2 SYGVKD come from the germline V gene. The CDR3 totals 14 residues. The CDR3, as DNA: TGTGCCATCAGTGAGTCTAGCGGGAAAAATGAGCAGTTCTTC. Residues: CAISESSGKNEQFF.

V usage is TRBV29-1 and J usage is TRBJ2-1; D is ambiguous. CDR3 length: 13 residues. CDR1 is SQVTM, CDR2 ANQGSEA, per germline. The ends were cut back, 8 bases at V and 0 bases at J, with 11 bases in the middle. For the CDR3, the DNA is TGCAGCACCCGGATCAGCTCCTACAATGAGCAGTTCTTC. Encoded protein: CSTRISSYNEQFF.

J is TRBJ1-1 and V is TRBV20-1, with D tentatively TRBD1 (5 bases). Trimming removed 5 bases from V and 7 bases from J, with 11 bases in between. The CDR3 loop spans 11 amino acids. CDR1 is DFQATT and CDR2 is SNEGSKA in the germline V gene (reference sequence). The CDR3 reads CSAFATVEAFF. CDR3 DNA: TGCAGTGCTTTTGCGACAGTTGAAGCTTTCTTT.